These T cell receptor beta chains were read from a single sample in a study of blood T cell repertoires in COVID-19. Assay: immunoSEQ multiplex PCR; the TCRdb copy retains only in-frame clones and omits some. Seen here are a few hundred thousand clones, nearly 90% observed once, and the top ten hold more than 13%. The sample comprised PBMCs or T cells enriched from blood (not recorded which). All receptors derive from a young man who had been exposed to COVID-19. Both conserved end residues are part of each CDR3. D genes are given only for firm matches.

j_call v_call d_call cdr3_aa cdr3_nt
TRBJ2-2 TRBV19 TRBD1 CASSIGGTAYTGELFF TGTGCCAGTAGTATAGGAGGGACAGCCTACACCGGGGAGCTGTTTTTT
TRBJ2-3 TRBV5-1 - CASSPRVRTDTQYF TGCGCCAGCAGCCCCCGGGTCCGCACAGATACGCAGTATTTT
TRBJ2-3 TRBV2 - CASSVRGGDTQYF TGTGCCAGCAGTGTAAGGGGGGGGGATACGCAGTATTTT
TRBJ1-2 TRBV6-5 TRBD1 CASSSYRGLYGYTF TGTGCCAGCAGTTCGTACAGGGGACTTTATGGCTACACCTTC
TRBJ2-3 TRBV4-1 - CASSQYKGSIPLGFLTQYF TGCGCCAGCAGCCAATACAAGGGGTCTATCCCCTTGGGTTTCCTTACGCAGTATTTT
TRBJ2-2 TRBV2 TRBD2 CASSEWTSGETGELFF TGTGCCAGCAGTGAATGGACTAGCGGGGAAACCGGGGAGCTGTTTTTT
TRBJ1-1 TRBV21-1 - CAGTGGTEDEAFF TGTGCCGGAACTGGGGGGACAGAGGATGAAGCTTTCTTT
TRBJ2-1 TRBV12-5 TRBD2 CASGISGGASEQFF TGTGCTAGTGGGATTAGCGGGGGGGCGTCTGAGCAGTTCTTC
TRBJ2-1 TRBV9 - CASSALWGHSYNEQFF TGTGCCAGCAGCGCTCTTTGGGGACATAGCTACAATGAGCAGTTCTTC
TRBJ2-1 TRBV2 TRBD1 CASSEGDRDRNEQFF TGTGCCAGCAGTGAAGGGGACAGGGACCGCAATGAGCAGTTCTTC
TRBJ1-3 TRBV5-1 - CASSFGGSNRNTIYF TGCGCCAGCAGCTTTGGGGGCAGTAATAGAAACACCATATATTTT
TRBJ1-4 TRBV7-5 - CVRSYLSYGGGEKLFF TGTGTCAGAAGCTACTTATCATACGGAGGAGGTGAAAAACTGTTTTTT
TRBJ2-7 TRBV11-3 TRBD1 CASSLREGAREQYF TGTGCCAGCAGCTTGAGAGAGGGGGCGAGGGAGCAGTACTTC
TRBJ1-1 TRBV5-4 - CASSPNLRDTPGDTEAFF TGTGCCAGCAGTCCAAACCTCCGGGACACACCAGGGGACACTGAAGCTTTCTTT
TRBJ1-5 TRBV6-5 - CASSPQSAGMPQHF TGTGCCAGCAGCCCCCAGTCGGCGGGTATGCCCCAGCATTTT